The clone carrying this T cell receptor (beta chain) was recorded only once. Antigen: not known. V was cut by 6 bases and J by 0 bases, with 12 bases left in between. CDR3 size: 15 residues. Germline V gene sequence: CDR1 SGHDT, CDR2 YYEEEE. The second PCR ran roughly 6 to 11 cycles with a sample-barcoded 5' primer and J-beta primers. TCRdb re-called the 5' RACE reads with MiXCR, one entry per CDR3 protein. Among 1.5 million to 2 million distinct CDR3 sequences, about 50% were seen once, and the ten largest hold roughly 2.1%. The entry originates in a study of blood T cells in healthy people across ages. Study-level results: The study found more naive CD4+ cells and higher diversity in long-lived than aged donors. As age increased, TCR beta diversity per million T cells fell in a roughly linear fashion. CMV infection status of these donors was not known.

Specimen: blood. The rearrangement uses TRBV5-6 and TRBJ2-2; the D call may be TRBD1 or TRBD2 (5 bases each). This clonotype was sampled from a woman in her thirties or forties in good health. The CDR3 bases are TGTGCCAGCAAGAGGGACGACACGAACACCGGGGAGCTGTTTTTT. The encoded protein is CASKRDDTNTGELFF.